This T cell receptor beta chain comes out of a study of cytotoxic CD8 clonotypes in ibrutinib-treated CLL (dated by TCRdb to 2020 to 2023). Notes on the research overall: In this cohort, 15 patients were treatment-naive and approximately 10 were relapsed/refractory, while around 18 had unmutated IGHV. Responses were partial in some 24 patients and complete in 2; after median approximately 67 months follow-up, about 14 stayed in remission and some twelve progressed. Every sample from remission and from progressive disease was obtained while the patients were still on ibrutinib. Samples averaged about 260,000 productive templates and 94,082 productive rearrangements. Cryopreserved peripheral blood mononuclear cells were collected before treatment, at response, and at either disease progression or sustained remission. Longitudinal samples were obtainable from about 30% of the roughly 86 participants in the trial. Response samples were obtained after a median of approximately 12 months of treatment, with a range of roughly 6 to 36 months. Points the paper makes about the study in general: Lymph node repertoires were not examined, and the timing of sampling was not matched between patients in sustained remission and those whose disease progressed. At ibrutinib response clonality went up, during sustained remission it held steady, and at progression it dropped back toward baseline. Baseline clonality exceeded that of age-matched healthy donors and correlated strongly with circulating CD8+ T-cell counts. Public clonotypes were found to be uncommon and were observed to contract or remain stable during treatment; the increase in clonality was shown to reflect expansion of private clonotypes at ibrutinib response.

The CDR3 holds 14 amino acids from the cysteine to the phenylalanine. Only the CDR3 region is kept as DNA, spanning 42 bases read in frame from base 1. Trimming accounts for 6 bases at V and 4 bases at J, while the number of junction bases matched to no gene is 5. Based on the germline V gene (reference sequence), the CDR1 and CDR2 sequences are LNHDA and SQIVND. A MiSeq instrument was used for deep resolution sequencing, which targeted depths ranging from 1 in 1 million up to 1 in 200,000 T cells, with coverage averaging 10x for each clonotype. The immunoSEQ hsTCRB Kit was used to generate TCR beta libraries. Concerning the study's data processing: ImmunoSEQ Data Assistant and ImmunoSEQ Analyzer were used for data analysis, and V, D and J genes were assigned according to IMGT definitions. Clonality, which ranges from 0 to 1, was calculated as one minus the normalized Shannon entropy of productive rearrangement frequencies. Public clonotype analysis was restricted to overrepresented clonotypes comprising at least 0.05% of each patient's repertoire. Some 14 age-matched healthy donor repertoires from immuneACCESS served as clonality controls. TCRdb retrieved this table from immuneACCESS and kept in-frame rearrangements only. Not all clones are present; in checked studies, unresolved V genes account for under half, and no reason is known for the remainder. V, J and clone size are taken as reported in that table, and D and trimming were inferred from the DNA itself. Counted in this sample were about 35,000 clones; 70% to 80% of them appeared once. The ten largest clones represent around 15% of the sample.

This clone has more than one count but fewer than ten. The specificity of this receptor is unknown. There are no base qualities to consult, and no much larger clone falls within one base. The time point label on this specimen signifies: progressive disease on ibrutinib. For TCR beta library preparation, about 2 micrograms of genomic DNA were isolated from cryopreserved PBMCs. Longitudinal blood samples from CLL patients on ibrutinib monotherapy were analyzed using high-throughput TCR beta sequencing. Patients were enrolled in a phase 2 open-label single-center ibrutinib monotherapy trial. The sequences come from PBMCs, collected at disease progression, from a patient treated with ibrutinib. This clonotype was sampled from a human donor with chronic lymphocytic leukemia. Rearrangement joined TRBV19 to TRBJ1-4; a stretch of 7 junction bases matches TRBD1. DNA sequence: TGTGCCAGTAGCCCGGGACAGTTTAATGAAAAACTGTTTTTT. Translated, this gives CASSPGQFNEKLFF.